The T cell receptor beta chain under discussion was sequenced for a study of blood T cell repertoires in COVID-19. In the study overall: The samples span acute and convalescent COVID-19 from the United States, Italy and Spain. Nucleic acid was either cDNA or gDNA, and it came from T cells, B-cell-depleted T cells, or PBMCs.

Original methodology: Counts of nucleated cells, estimated from reference gene primer amplification, were obtained. This table comes from immunoSEQ multiplex PCR, and its TCRdb copy is limited to in-frame clones, with some not included. That table furnishes V, J and clone size, whereas the DNA furnished D and trimming. The table includes roughly 230,000 clones, about 79% detected once. Germline V CDR1 and CDR2: KGHSH, LQKENI. V dropped 3 bases and J dropped 10 bases, with 19 bases sitting between them. This CDR3 comprises 15 residues. Sequencing was done on a sample of PBMCs or T cells enriched from blood (not recorded which). The origin of this receptor is an older woman who had recovered from COVID-19. The chain combines TRBV18 with TRBJ1-5; D may be TRBD1 (6 bases). The CDR3 here is CASSPPGGPREPQHF. The DNA of the CDR3 is TGTGCCAGCTCACCCCCGGGGGGCCCTAGGGAACCCCAGCATTTT. The variable domain in full, with the rest retrieved from reference TRBV18 and TRBJ1-5, is NAGVMQNPRHLVRRRGQEARLRCSPMKGHSHVYWYRQLPEEGLKFMVYLQKENIIDESGMPKERFSAEFPKEGPSILRIQQVVRGDSAAYFCASSPPGGPREPQHFGDGTRLSIL.